This T cell receptor beta chain was recovered during a study of control samples from healthy donors and cancer patients. This CDR3 has 15 amino acids. Looked up from germline, CDR1 is KGHDR and CDR2 is SFDVKD. V shed 9 bases, J shed 3 bases, and the junction held 10 bases outside the gene matches. TCRdb keeps only in-frame clones here, not all; method: immunoSEQ multiplex PCR. The table includes 150,000 to 200,000 clones, almost 90% detected once. The TCR originated in a woman between 45 and 60 years old in good health. Specimen: blood. The chain recombines TRBV24-1 with TRBJ1-5, with TRBD1 matching over 7 bases. The CDR3 DNA reads TGTGCCACCTTCGCCACGACAGGGTCCAATCAGCCCCAGCATTTT. This codes for CATFATTGSNQPQHF.